This T cell receptor (beta chain) is drawn from a study of blood T cell repertoires in COVID-19. Source study methods: Amplification from reference gene primers served as the basis for estimated nucleated cell counts. Some clones are missing from TCRdb's copy, which holds only in-frame ones; the method was immunoSEQ multiplex PCR. The V and J calls and clone size come from that table; D and trimming were worked out from the DNA. The repertoire includes 250,000 or so clones, around 87% of them detected once, and 5.5% to 7.5% sits in the top ten. The CDR3 sequence is 14 residues long. The germline CDR1 and CDR2 sequences are ENHRY and SYGVKD. V shed 2 bases, J shed 8 bases, and the junction held 5 bases outside the gene matches.

The specimen sequenced was peripheral blood. The chain couples TRBV10-3 to TRBJ1-2; the match to TRBD1 covers 10 bases. This receptor was identified in a woman in her sixties or seventies with active or convalescent COVID-19. The CDR3 spells CAISEGDRGGGYTF. CDR3 nucleotide sequence: TGTGCCATCAGTGAGGGGGACAGGGGAGGCGGCTACACCTTC.